This T cell receptor beta chain was observed in a study of cytotoxic CD8 clonotypes in ibrutinib-treated CLL. Notes on the study in general: Having risen at ibrutinib response, clonality had fallen back toward baseline by progression. Sampling times, which were not matched between the groups, differed between sustained-remission patients and progressing patients.

About 1.9 micrograms of genomic DNA (from cryopreserved PBMCs) were used for TCR beta libraries. Sequencing was designed to attain a depth spanning 1 in 200,000 to 1 in 1 million T cells. This table comes from immunoSEQ multiplex PCR, and its TCRdb copy is limited to in-frame clones, with some not included. Here the sample spans 110,000 to 150,000 clones, about three quarters being singletons. In the case of this clone: Its antigen is currently unknown.

The sample consisted of PBMCs, taken after 24 months of ibrutinib treatment. The TCR was taken from a human donor with chronic lymphocytic leukemia.

The CDR3 loop is CASSLSWTTQYF. DNA of the CDR3: TGTGCCAGCAGCCTAAGTTGGACTACGCAGTATTTT. The chain has TRBV5-8 and TRBJ2-3; no clear D. V lost 4 bases and J lost 8, with 11 bases in between. The CDR3 totals 12 residues. Germline lookup yields CDR1 SGHTS and CDR2 YDEGEE.